This entry is about one TCR beta chain. Its specificity is not known. The data derive from a study of cytomegalovirus exposure and HLA in healthy donors. Study-level findings and limits: It was taken for granted in presence/absence analyses that sequencing depth across donors was roughly uniform. The CMV antigen specificity of a few CMV-associated chains was confirmed through in vitro analysis.

The PCR was carried out with 60 Vbeta primers and 13 Jbeta primers. Repertoires were generated with immunoSEQ multiplex PCR, while TCRdb's copy carries only in-frame clones and drops some. In the table there are more than 100,000 clones, 50% to 75% of which are singletons. Germline values: CDR1 SGHTA, CDR2 FQGNSA. The length of the CDR3 is 14 residues. Trimming removed 5 bases from V and 0 bases from J, with 10 bases in between. The TCR comes from a woman between 40 and 55 years old in good health and CMV-seronegative. The V and J genes are TRBV7-2 and TRBJ2-5; D perhaps matches TRBD2 (6 bases). Input material: PBMCs. CDR3 sequence (DNA): TGTGCCAGCAGCCTGGGACTGCACCAAGAGACCCAGTACTTC. It is translated as CASSLGLHQETQYF.